The entry below describes one T cell receptor beta chain. Antigen specificity is unknown. The data were taken from a study of shared clonotypes between healthy human individuals. Study-level findings and limits: Sampling included only blood; tissue repertoires likely differ. Larger estimated richness was generally recorded for naive subsets relative to memory subsets.

Clones were sequenced by immunoSEQ multiplex PCR, and TCRdb holds only the in-frame ones, with some missing. The table has some 2,000,000 clones, 85% to 95% seen once. CDR3 length equals 13 residues. V was pared by 4 bases and J by 7 bases, with 12 bases between. The V gene's germline CDR1 is SGDLS and CDR2 YYNGEE. The specimen was naive CD4+ T cells sorted from blood. The subset is: CD45RA+ positively selected. The TCR was taken from a man aged 18 to 29 in good health. The chain links TRBV9 to TRBJ2-1; D is perhaps TRBD1 (6 bases). For the CDR3, the DNA is TGTGCCAGCAGCATACAAGGGGGTAATGAGCAGTTCTTC. Amino acid sequence: CASSIQGGNEQFF.